This TCR beta chain was captured by sequencing in a study of blood T cell repertoires in COVID-19. About the study: The analysed material was cDNA or gDNA that came from T cells, B-cell-depleted T cells, or PBMCs.

Profiling relied on immunoSEQ multiplex PCR, and the TCRdb table lists in-frame clones only, not all of them. The table lists more than 200,000 clones, 84% of them singletons. The sequenced sample consisted of peripheral blood. This TCR came from a man aged 55 to 70 with acute or convalescent COVID-19.

The CDR3 sequence is CASSSGTGRSYEQYF. Here the CDR3 DNA reads TGTGCCAGCAGTTCCGGGACAGGGAGGTCCTACGAGCAGTACTTC. This chain joins TRBV6-5 and TRBJ2-7; 9 bases agree with TRBD1. Germline V gene data show CDR1 as MNHEY and CDR2 as SVGAGI. V shed 4 bases and J 1 base; nucleotides not matched to a gene: 5. CDR3 size: 15 residues.